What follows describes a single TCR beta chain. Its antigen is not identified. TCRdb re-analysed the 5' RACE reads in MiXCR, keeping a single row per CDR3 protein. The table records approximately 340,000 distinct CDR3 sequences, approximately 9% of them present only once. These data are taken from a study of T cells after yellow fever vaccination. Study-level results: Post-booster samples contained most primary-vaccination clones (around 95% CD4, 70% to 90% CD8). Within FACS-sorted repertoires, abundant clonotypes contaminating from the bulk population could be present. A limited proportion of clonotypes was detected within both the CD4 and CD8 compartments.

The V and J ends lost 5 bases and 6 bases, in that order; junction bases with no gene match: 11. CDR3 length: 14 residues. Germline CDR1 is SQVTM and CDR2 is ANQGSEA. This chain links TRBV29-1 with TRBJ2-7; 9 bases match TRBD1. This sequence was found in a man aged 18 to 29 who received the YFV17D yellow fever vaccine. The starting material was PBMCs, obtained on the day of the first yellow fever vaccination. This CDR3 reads CSVWLGQGNFEQYF. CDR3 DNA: TGCAGCGTTTGGTTGGGACAGGGAAATTTCGAGCAGTACTTC.